The 27 T cell receptor beta chains listed next were all sequenced from one sample in a study of blood T cell repertoires in COVID-19. Some clones are missing from TCRdb's copy, which holds only in-frame ones; the method was immunoSEQ multiplex PCR. The sample includes around 100,000 clones, approximately 79% of them seen just once. Material: peripheral blood. The receptors were sampled from a man in his 70s with COVID-19, enrolled during active disease.

The gene calls are TRBV7-3 and TRBJ1-1; TRBD1 might be the D (6 bases). The CDR3 runs 14 residues. CDR1 SGHTA and CDR2 FQGTGA come from the germline V gene. Trimming shortened V by 3 bases and J by 5 bases, and 13 bases separated the two germline ends. CDR3 amino acids: CASSLGHEGTEAFF. The DNA of the CDR3 is TGTGCCAGCAGCTTGGGACACGAGGGGACTGAAGCTTTCTTT.

This clone was seen only once. V and J are TRBV5-8 and TRBJ2-1; weak D call: TRBD1 (5 bases). Germline values: CDR1 SGHTS, CDR2 YDEGEE. V lost 1 base to trimming and J lost 0 bases, with 8 bases between them. This CDR3 is 15 amino acids long. Written as DNA, the CDR3 is TGTGCCAGCAGCTTGAGACAGCTCTCCTACAATGAGCAGTTCTTC. This codes for CASSLRQLSYNEQFF.

The chain is built from TRBV9 and TRBJ2-5, with 8 nucleotides matching TRBD1. The length of the CDR3 is 19 residues. With 4 bases clipped from V and 2 bases from J, the junction kept 19 bases outside the gene matches. Germline V CDR1 and CDR2: SGDLS, YYNGEE. The CDR3 DNA reads TGTGCCAGCAGCCCCCCGGAACCTCGTTCGGACAGGGAGCAAGAGACCCAGTACTTC. Translating it yields CASSPPEPRSDREQETQYF.

The V gene is TRBV7-8, the J gene TRBJ1-5; D uncertain. Deletions cut 4 bases from V and 7 bases from J, with 14 bases between. Germline V lookup: CDR1 SGHVS, CDR2 FQNEAQ. CDR3 length: 14 amino acids. CDR3 sequence: CASSSASGGQPQHF. CDR3 nucleotide sequence: TGTGCCAGCAGCTCCGCTTCGGGAGGACAGCCCCAGCATTTT.

The gene calls are TRBV18 and TRBJ1-6, with TRBD1 as a possible D gene (5 bases). This CDR3 is built from 15 residues. V lost 6 bases to trimming and J lost 9 bases, with 18 bases between them. Germline V gene lookup returns CDR1 KGHSH and CDR2 LQKENI. CDR3 region: CASSNGGPGGSPLHF. Written as DNA, the CDR3 is TGTGCCAGCTCTAACGGGGGACCGGGCGGTTCACCCCTCCACTTT.

The chain carries TRBV12-3 or TRBV12-4 and TRBJ1-1; 8 positions match TRBD1. Losses at the gene ends were 5 bases for V and 9 bases for J; bases not matched to a gene: 8. The CDR3 length is 13 residues. The CDR3 bases are TGTGCCAGCAGTGATTGGACAGGGCGGCAAGCTTTCTTT. Protein product: CASSDWTGRQAFF.

The J gene is TRBJ2-1, the V gene TRBV7-9; weak D call: TRBD2 (6 bases). Trimming removed 4 bases at V and 8 bases at J, with 15 bases between. The V gene's germline CDR1 is SEHNR and CDR2 FQNEAQ (reference sequence). The CDR3 has 14 amino acids. Here the CDR3 DNA reads TGTGCCAGCAGCTCCCGGACTATAATGGATGAGCAGTTCTTC. Encoded protein: CASSSRTIMDEQFF.

The chain uses TRBV12-3 or TRBV12-4 and TRBJ2-7, with D hard to call. V shed 2 bases and J shed 6 bases, with 11 bases lying between them. The CDR3 runs to 13 residues. CDR3 in amino acids: CASSLWLSGEQYF. The CDR3 region has the DNA TGTGCCAGCAGTTTATGGCTGTCGGGCGAGCAGTACTTC.

The chain combines TRBV6-2 or TRBV6-3 with TRBJ2-2, with 9 nucleotides matching TRBD2. The CDR3 totals 15 residues. Germline trimming cut 6 bases from V and 4 bases from J; bases unmatched to any gene: 6. CDR1 MNHEY and CDR2 SVGEGT come from the germline V gene. The CDR3 DNA reads TGTGCCAGCAGCCCGGGACTAGCCCCCACCGGGGAGCTGTTTTTT. Protein sequence: CASSPGLAPTGELFF.

The chain joins TRBV18 to TRBJ2-7; possibly TRBD1 for D (5 bases). Germline CDR1 KGHSH, CDR2 LQKENI. The CDR3 length is 17 residues. V lost 2 bases and J 2 bases, leaving 19 bases between the germline ends. DNA of the CDR3: TGTGCCAGCTCACCAATTTCAGTATCCGACAGAACCTACGAGCAGTACTTC. It translates to CASSPISVSDRTYEQYF.

The V gene is TRBV7-9, the J gene TRBJ1-6; the match to TRBD1 covers 8 bases. CDR1 is SEHNR and CDR2 is FQNEAQ in the germline V gene (reference sequence). Trimming took 1 base from V and 5 from J; bases not matched to a gene: 1. The CDR3 totals 15 residues. The CDR3 sequence is CASSLGTGNNSPLHF. Here the CDR3 DNA reads TGTGCCAGCAGCTTAGGGACAGGGAATAATTCACCCCTCCACTTT.

This clone was counted a few times. The V and J genes are TRBV3-1 (or the pseudogene TRBV3-2) and TRBJ2-1; D call uncertain. The V gene lost 1 base and the J gene lost 2 bases, with 12 bases spanning the gap. This CDR3 has 16 amino acids. Germline lookup yields CDR1 LGHDT and CDR2 YNNKEL (reference sequence). The CDR3 sequence is CASSQGLASTYNEQFF. The CDR3 coding sequence is TGTGCCAGCAGCCAAGGTTTGGCTTCCACCTACAATGAGCAGTTCTTC.

The chain links TRBV30 to TRBJ1-6; 7 positions agree with TRBD1. V lost 4 bases to trimming and J lost 10 bases; unmatched junction nucleotides: 10. Per the germline V gene, CDR1 is GTSNPN and CDR2 is SVGIG (reference sequence). The CDR3 has 14 amino acids. The chain's CDR3 is CAWTTGNGGSPLHF. The CDR3, as DNA: TGTGCCTGGACGACAGGGAATGGAGGCTCACCCCTCCACTTT.

The chain carries TRBV5-4 and TRBJ2-5, with D uncertain. The V end lost 9 bases, the J end lost 1 base, and 16 bases lay between the germline ends. The CDR3 is made up of 14 amino acids. Germline assignment: CDR1 SGHNT and CDR2 YYREEE (reference sequence). CDR3 bases: TGTGCCATTACACCCCCGGAGACCCAAGAGACCCAGTACTTC. Its protein is CAITPPETQETQYF.

The rearrangement joins TRBV28 to TRBJ1-5; TRBD1 matches 8 bases. Unmatched junction bases numbered 4, after V lost 5 bases and J lost 4 bases. The CDR3 sequence is 14 residues long. Germline-derived CDR1 and CDR2 are MDHEN and SYDVKM. CDR3 in amino acids: CASSTGQGNQPQHF. The CDR3 nucleotides are TGTGCCAGCAGTACCGGACAGGGTAATCAGCCCCAGCATTTT.

The chain uses TRBV7-2 and TRBJ2-3; D possibly corresponds to TRBD1 (6 bases). The CDR3 consists of 16 residues. The V gene's germline CDR1 is SGHTA and CDR2 FQGNSA. The ends were cut back, 2 bases at V and 3 bases at J, with 15 bases in the middle. DNA for the CDR3: TGTGCCAGCAGCTTACGCGTACAGGGTGGGACAGATACGCAGTATTTT. Protein product: CASSLRVQGGTDTQYF. Using reference TRBV7-2 and TRBJ2-3 for the parts outside the CDR3, the full variable domain is GAGVSQSPSNKVTEKGKDVELRCDPISGHTALYWYRQSLGQGLEFLIYFQGNSAPDKSGLPSDRFSAERTGGSVSTLTIQRTQQEDSAVYLCASSLRVQGGTDTQYFGPGTRLTVL.

The DNA of the CDR3 is TGTGCCAGCAGTGAATCGGCGACAGGGGGGAATAGGGATGAGCAGTTCTTC. It yields the protein CASSESATGGNRDEQFF. V is TRBV25-1 and J is TRBJ2-1; 9 positions match TRBD1. The CDR3 runs to 17 residues. Unmatched junction bases numbered 12, after V lost 1 base and J lost 8 bases. CDR1 MGHDK and CDR2 SYGVNS come from the germline V gene.

CDR3 amino acids: CASGGGAGYEQYF. Written as DNA, the CDR3 is TGTGCCAGCGGAGGAGGCGCGGGGTACGAGCAGTACTTC. V and J are TRBV6-6 and TRBJ2-7, with D maybe TRBD2 (6 bases). Trimming took 8 bases from V and 4 from J, leaving 15 bases between them. CDR3 length: 13 amino acids. Germline V CDR1 and CDR2: MNHNY, SVGAGI (reference sequence).

The chain employs TRBV19 and TRBJ2-5; TRBD2 might be the D (5 bases). The CDR3 sequence is 13 residues long. Germline CDR1 and CDR2: LNHDA and SQIVND (reference sequence). V was cut by 7 bases and J by 5 bases, with 14 bases left in between. This CDR3 is CASKQRTEETQYF. The CDR3, as DNA: TGTGCCAGTAAACAGCGGACGGAGGAGACCCAGTACTTC.

This chain connects TRBV9 to TRBJ2-4, with TRBD1 matching 8 bases. From germline, CDR1 is SGDLS and CDR2 YYNGEE. The J segment lost 8 bases and the V segment lost 0 bases, leaving 7 bases of the junction unmatched. This CDR3 has 15 residues. CDR3 nucleotides: TGTGCCAGCAGCGTAGGTTCAGGGGGCGCAGACATTCAGTACTTC. Protein: CASSVGSGGADIQYF.

This chain joins TRBV29-1 and TRBJ1-6, with 10 bases that match TRBD1. V shed 5 bases, J shed 10 bases, and the junction held 8 bases outside the gene matches. The germline V gene encodes CDR1 SQVTM and CDR2 ANQGSEA. This CDR3 is 14 amino acids long. CDR3 region: CSVRTGGTSSPLHF. In DNA, the CDR3 is TGCAGCGTTAGGACAGGGGGGACGAGCTCACCCCTCCACTTT.

The chain is built from TRBV5-1 and TRBJ2-3; a possible D gene is TRBD1 (6 bases). V lost 0 bases and J 0 bases, leaving 8 bases between the germline ends. The CDR3 length is 15 residues. Germline values: CDR1 SGHRS, CDR2 YFSETQ. The CDR3 spells CASSLDQGSTDTQYF. The CDR3 DNA sequence: TGCGCCAGCAGCTTGGACCAGGGGAGCACAGATACGCAGTATTTT.

The rearrangement links TRBV3-1 (or the pseudogene TRBV3-2) to TRBJ1-5, with D possibly TRBD1 on 5 matching bases. Per germline, CDR1 LGHDT and CDR2 YNNKEL (reference sequence). This CDR3 has 14 residues. V was trimmed by 4 bases and J by 1 base, leaving 8 bases between them. The CDR3 region is CASSRQGSNQPQHF. DNA for the CDR3: TGTGCCAGCAGCCGCCAGGGCAGCAATCAGCCCCAGCATTTT.

The chain recombines TRBV10-3 with TRBJ2-3, with a weak D call TRBD2 (6 bases). Germline values: CDR1 ENHRY, CDR2 SYGVKD. The CDR3 is 13 residues long. Trimming pared 8 bases from V and 2 bases from J, leaving 11 bases between. The CDR3 region has the DNA TGTGCCATCGGCACGGGACTCACAGATACGCAGTATTTT. Its translation is CAIGTGLTDTQYF.

This sequence joins TRBV3-1 (or the pseudogene TRBV3-2) and TRBJ2-5; D possibly corresponds to TRBD2 (6 bases). Trimming stripped 7 bases from V and 0 bases from J, with 12 bases between. There are 14 residues in the CDR3. Germline assignment: CDR1 LGHDT and CDR2 YNNKEL (reference sequence). The CDR3 sequence: CASTLGEDQETQYF. Written as DNA, the CDR3 is TGTGCCAGCACTTTGGGGGAGGACCAAGAGACCCAGTACTTC.

This rearrangement joins TRBV2 to TRBJ1-2; 9 nucleotides line up with TRBD1. Germline V gene data show CDR1 as SNHLY and CDR2 as FYNNEI. This CDR3 is built from 12 residues. V lost 6 bases to trimming and J lost 8 bases; unmatched junction nucleotides: 4. The CDR3 here is CASRTTGGGYTF. In DNA form, the CDR3 reads TGTGCCAGCAGGACGACAGGGGGGGGCTACACCTTC.

The CDR3 here is CASSVGDSPLHF. CDR3 in DNA: TGTGCCAGCAGCGTAGGAGATTCACCCCTCCACTTT. The gene calls are TRBV9 and TRBJ1-6; unclear D gene. Germline loops: CDR1 SGDLS, CDR2 YYNGEE. V gave up 0 bases and J gave up 8 bases, with 3 bases separating them. This CDR3 has 12 residues. The variable domain in full, completed from reference TRBV9 and TRBJ1-6, reads DSGVTQTPKHLITATGQRVTLRCSPRSGDLSVYWYQQSLDQGLQFLIQYYNGEERAKGNILERFSAQQFPDLHSELNLSSLELGDSALYFCASSVGDSPLHFGNGTRLTVT.